Described below is a single T cell receptor (beta chain) sequence and its context. Patients at the Seattle site were enrolled during active infection and followed longitudinally. In germline, CDR1 is SNHLY, CDR2 FYNNEI. Germline trimming cut 6 bases from V and 0 bases from J; bases unmatched to any gene: 5. The CDR3 runs to 15 residues. This record belongs to a study of blood T cell repertoires in COVID-19. Whole-study context: Samples taken during acute and convalescent COVID-19 were collected in the United States, Italy and Spain. Nucleic acid was either cDNA or gDNA, and it came from T cells, B-cell-depleted T cells, or PBMCs.

Clones were read by immunoSEQ multiplex PCR, and TCRdb kept only the in-frame ones, dropping some. Here the sample spans approximately 150,000 clones, more than 85% being singletons. This rearrangement joins TRBV2 to TRBJ1-3; 7 bases align to TRBD1. This sequence was found in an older woman with COVID-19, enrolled during active disease. The material sequenced was peripheral blood. CDR3 coding DNA: TGTGCCAGCAGGAGGGGGCCAAACTCTGGAAACACCATATATTTT. As protein: CASRRGPNSGNTIYF. Full variable domain (remainder filled in from reference TRBV2 and TRBJ1-3): EPEVTQTPSHQVTQMGQEVILRCVPISNHLYFYWYRQILGQKVEFLVSFYNNEISEKSEIFDDQFSVERPDGSNFTLKIRSTKLEDSAMYFCASRRGPNSGNTIYFGEGSWLTVV.